Shown below are 5 T cell receptor beta chains from a single sample sequenced in a study of molecular identifiers for immune sequencing clone quantification. TCRdb called the PCR reads again in MiXCR, with one record for every CDR3 protein. The table lists about 630,000 distinct CDR3 sequences, roughly 25% of them singletons. Specimen: naive CD8+ T cells from blood, with Jurkat cell RNA spiked in. As for subset: FACS-sorted CD8+CD4-CCR7+CD45RA+ naive T cells. The receptors derive from a human donor in good health. Some libraries in this study had Jurkat cell RNA spiked in.

Concerning this clonotype itself: This could be a read error, since a much larger clone is one nucleotide away. The chain links TRBV7-9 to TRBJ2-3; 7 nucleotides match TRBD1. The CDR3 has 15 amino acids. The V gene's germline CDR1 is SEHNR and CDR2 FQNEAQ (reference sequence). Here the CDR3 DNA reads TGTGCCAGCAGCTTAGCCGGCACAGGGGAAGATACGCAGAATTTT. It yields the protein CASSLAGTGEDTQNF.

The sample holds a few counts of this clonotype. The rearrangement uses TRBV7-9 and TRBJ2-7; perhaps TRBD1 as D (6 bases). V dropped 4 bases and J dropped 0 bases, with 19 bases sitting between them. The CDR3 is 17 amino acids. From germline, CDR1 is SEHNR and CDR2 FQNEAQ (reference sequence). The CDR3 bases are TGTGCCAGCAGCTCCTCAGGTATTGGACAGAGCTCCTACGAGCAGTACTTC. Amino acid sequence: CASSSSGIGQSSYEQYF.

This rearrangement joins TRBV30 to TRBJ1-1; 9 nucleotides agree with TRBD1. Germline V gene sequence: CDR1 GTSNPN, CDR2 SVGIG (reference sequence). The CDR3 extends over 12 amino acids. With V trimmed by 5 bases and J by 5 bases, 3 bases remained unmatched. The CDR3 region is CAWGTGPTEAFF. CDR3 coding DNA: TGTGCCTGGGGGACAGGGCCAACTGAAGCTTTCTTT.

This clonotype was seen ten or more times. The chain uses TRBV7-2 and TRBJ2-7; possible D gene TRBD2, 6 bases. Trimming shortened V by 4 bases and J by 0 bases, and 13 bases separated the two germline ends. Germline V CDR1 and CDR2: SGHTA, FQGNSA. The CDR3 extends over 15 amino acids. The CDR3 DNA reads TGTGCCAGCAGCTCCTCTATGGGACTCTCCTACGAGCAGTACTTC. It codes for CASSSSMGLSYEQYF.

Of note for this clonotype: A read error is possible here, since a much larger clone lies one base away. J is TRBJ1-1 and V is TRBV6-6; D is ambiguous. Germline-derived CDR1 and CDR2 are MNHNY and SVGAGI (reference sequence). This CDR3 is 13 amino acids long. The CDR3 DNA follows: TGTGCCAGCAGTGGAACGATGAACACTGAAGTTTTCTTT. Translated, it gives CASSGTMNTEVFF.